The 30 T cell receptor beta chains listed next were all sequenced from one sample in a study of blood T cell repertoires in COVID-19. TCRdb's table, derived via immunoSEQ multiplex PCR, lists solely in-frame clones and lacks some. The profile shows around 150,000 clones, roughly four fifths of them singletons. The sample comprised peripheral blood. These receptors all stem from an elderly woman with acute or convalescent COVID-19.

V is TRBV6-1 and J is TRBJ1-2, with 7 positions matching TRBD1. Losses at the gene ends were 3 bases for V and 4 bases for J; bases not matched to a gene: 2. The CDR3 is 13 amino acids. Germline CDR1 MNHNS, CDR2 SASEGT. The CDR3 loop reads CASSDGQVYGYTF. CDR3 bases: TGTGCCAGCAGTGACGGACAGGTCTATGGCTACACCTTC.

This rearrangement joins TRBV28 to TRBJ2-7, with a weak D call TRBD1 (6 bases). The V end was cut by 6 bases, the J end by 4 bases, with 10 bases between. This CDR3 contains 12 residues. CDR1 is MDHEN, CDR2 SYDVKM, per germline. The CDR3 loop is CASRLQGYEQYF. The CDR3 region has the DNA TGTGCCAGCAGACTACAGGGTTACGAGCAGTACTTC.

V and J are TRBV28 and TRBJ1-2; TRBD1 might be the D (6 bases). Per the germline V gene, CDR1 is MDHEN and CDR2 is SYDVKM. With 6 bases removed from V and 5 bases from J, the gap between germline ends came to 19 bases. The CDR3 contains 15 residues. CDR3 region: CASSLNFLQGYGYTF. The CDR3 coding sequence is TGTGCCAGCAGCCTAAACTTCCTACAGGGATATGGCTACACCTTC.

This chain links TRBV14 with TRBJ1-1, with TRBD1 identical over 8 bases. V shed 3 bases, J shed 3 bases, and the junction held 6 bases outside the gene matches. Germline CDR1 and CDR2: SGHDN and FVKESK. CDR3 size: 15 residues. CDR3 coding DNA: TGTGCCAGCAGCCACGGACAGGGCTTGGACACTGAAGCTTTCTTT. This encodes CASSHGQGLDTEAFF.

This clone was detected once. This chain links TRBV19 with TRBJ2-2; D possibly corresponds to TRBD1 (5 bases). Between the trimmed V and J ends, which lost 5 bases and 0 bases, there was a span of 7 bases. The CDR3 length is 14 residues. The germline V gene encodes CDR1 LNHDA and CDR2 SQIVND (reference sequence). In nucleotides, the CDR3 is TGTGCCAGTAGTCACAGGTCGAACACCGGGGAGCTGTTTTTT. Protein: CASSHRSNTGELFF. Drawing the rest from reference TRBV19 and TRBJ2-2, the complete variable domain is DGGITQSPKYLFRKEGQNVTLSCEQNLNHDAMYWYRQDPGQGLRLIYYSQIVNDFQKGDIAEGYSVSREKKESFPLTVTSAQKNPTAFYLCASSHRSNTGELFFGEGSRLTVL.

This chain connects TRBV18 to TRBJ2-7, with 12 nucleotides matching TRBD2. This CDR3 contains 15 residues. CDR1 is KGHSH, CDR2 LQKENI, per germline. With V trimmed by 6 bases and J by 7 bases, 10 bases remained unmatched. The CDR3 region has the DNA TGTGCCAGCTCCCAAAGGACTAGCGGGGAAGGTGAGCAGTACTTC. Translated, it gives CASSQRTSGEGEQYF.

CDR3 coding DNA: TGTGCCAGTACCCCAGGGTCATGGCCCTATGGCTACACCTTC. It translates to CASTPGSWPYGYTF. V and J are TRBV19 and TRBJ1-2; TRBD1 might be the D (5 bases). The CDR3 is 14 amino acids. The ends were cut back, 7 bases at V and 4 bases at J, with 16 bases in the middle. Per the germline V gene, CDR1 is LNHDA and CDR2 is SQIVND (reference sequence).

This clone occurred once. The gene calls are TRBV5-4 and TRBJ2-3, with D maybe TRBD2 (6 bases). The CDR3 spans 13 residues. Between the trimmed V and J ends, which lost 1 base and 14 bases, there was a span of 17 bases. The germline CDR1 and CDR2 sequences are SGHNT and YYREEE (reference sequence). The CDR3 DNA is TGTGCCAGCAGCTTGCCTAGGGACTCCAGGTGGTATTTT. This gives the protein CASSLPRDSRWYF. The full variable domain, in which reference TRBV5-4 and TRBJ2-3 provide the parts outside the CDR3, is ETGVTQSPTHLIKTRGQQVTLRCSSQSGHNTVSWYQQALGQGPQFIFQYYREEENGRGNFPPRFSGLQFPNYSSELNVNALELDDSALYLCASSLPRDSRWYFGPGTRLTVL.

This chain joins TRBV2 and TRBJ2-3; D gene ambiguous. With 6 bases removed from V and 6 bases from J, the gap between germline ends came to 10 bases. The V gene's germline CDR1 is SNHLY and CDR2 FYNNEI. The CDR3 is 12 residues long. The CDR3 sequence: CASSYQTDTQYF. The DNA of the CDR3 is TGTGCCAGCAGCTACCAAACTGATACGCAGTATTTT.

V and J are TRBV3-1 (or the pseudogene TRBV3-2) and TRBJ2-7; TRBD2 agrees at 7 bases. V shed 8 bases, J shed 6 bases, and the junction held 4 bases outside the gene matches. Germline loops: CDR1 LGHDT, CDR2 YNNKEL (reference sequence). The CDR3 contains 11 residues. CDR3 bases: TGTGCCAGCGGGGGGGTGACCGAGCAGTACTTC. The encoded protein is CASGGVTEQYF.

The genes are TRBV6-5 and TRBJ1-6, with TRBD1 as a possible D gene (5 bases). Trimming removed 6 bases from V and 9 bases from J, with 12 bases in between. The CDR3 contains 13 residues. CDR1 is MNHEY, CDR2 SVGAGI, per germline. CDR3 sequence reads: CASSPGGVSPLHF. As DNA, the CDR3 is TGTGCCAGCAGCCCCGGGGGGGTTTCACCCCTCCACTTT.

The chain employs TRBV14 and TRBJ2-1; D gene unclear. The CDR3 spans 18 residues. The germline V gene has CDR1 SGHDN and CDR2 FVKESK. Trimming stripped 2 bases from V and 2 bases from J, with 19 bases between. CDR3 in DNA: TGTGCCAGCAGCCAAACCCCCGCCAGTCTTCTCACCTACAATGAGCAGTTCTTC. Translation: CASSQTPASLLTYNEQFF.

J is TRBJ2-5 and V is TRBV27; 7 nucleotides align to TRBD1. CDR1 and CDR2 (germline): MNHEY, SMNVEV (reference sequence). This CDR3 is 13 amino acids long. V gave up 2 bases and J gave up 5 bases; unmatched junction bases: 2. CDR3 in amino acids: CASSLETGETQYF. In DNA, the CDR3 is TGTGCCAGCAGTTTAGAGACAGGGGAGACCCAGTACTTC.

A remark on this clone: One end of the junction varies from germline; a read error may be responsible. In nucleotides, the CDR3 is TGTGCTAGCAGCCAGTGGACAGGCCCCCAAGAGACCCAGTACTTC. Its protein product is CASSQWTGPQETQYF. The rearrangement joins TRBV7-7 to TRBJ2-5; 7 bases are shared with TRBD1. Per the germline V gene, CDR1 is SSHAT and CDR2 is FNYEAQ (reference sequence). The CDR3 sequence is 15 residues long.

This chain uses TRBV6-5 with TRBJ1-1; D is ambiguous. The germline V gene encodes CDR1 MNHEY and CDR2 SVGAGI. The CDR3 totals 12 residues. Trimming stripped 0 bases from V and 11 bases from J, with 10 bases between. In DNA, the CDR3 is TGTGCCAGCAGTTACTCGAGAGGGCTTGCTTTCTTT. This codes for CASSYSRGLAFF.

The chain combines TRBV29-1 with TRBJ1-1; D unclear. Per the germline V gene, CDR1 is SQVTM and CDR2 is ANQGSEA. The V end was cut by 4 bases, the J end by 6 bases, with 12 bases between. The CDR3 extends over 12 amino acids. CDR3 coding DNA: TGCAGCGTTGGTGGGCAGAGGGCTGAAGCTTTCTTT. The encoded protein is CSVGGQRAEAFF.

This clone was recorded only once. CDR3 DNA sequence: TGTGCCAGCAGCCAAGGACAGGCGATTGTTGGCTACACCTTC. Amino acid sequence: CASSQGQAIVGYTF. The chain links TRBV3-1 (or the pseudogene TRBV3-2) to TRBJ1-2, with D perhaps TRBD1 (6 bases). Germline V gene data show CDR1 as LGHDT and CDR2 as YNNKEL (reference sequence). The CDR3 is 14 residues long. V lost 1 base, J lost 7 bases, and 13 bases lay in between.

CDR3 in DNA: TGCGCCAGCAGCCACCCTGTAAGGGACTCTACCTACGAGCAGTACTTC. Its protein is CASSHPVRDSTYEQYF. The chain combines TRBV4-1 with TRBJ2-7; D is possibly TRBD2 (6 bases). The CDR3 extends over 16 amino acids. Germline assignment: CDR1 MGHRA and CDR2 YSYEKL. Between the trimmed V and J ends, which lost 3 bases and 2 bases, there was a span of 17 bases.

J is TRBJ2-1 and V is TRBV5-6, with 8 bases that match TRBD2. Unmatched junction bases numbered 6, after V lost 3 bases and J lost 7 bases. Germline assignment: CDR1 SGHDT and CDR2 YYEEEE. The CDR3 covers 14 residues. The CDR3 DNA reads TGTGCCAGCAGCTACTTAGCGGGAAGTAATGAGCAGTTCTTC. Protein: CASSYLAGSNEQFF.

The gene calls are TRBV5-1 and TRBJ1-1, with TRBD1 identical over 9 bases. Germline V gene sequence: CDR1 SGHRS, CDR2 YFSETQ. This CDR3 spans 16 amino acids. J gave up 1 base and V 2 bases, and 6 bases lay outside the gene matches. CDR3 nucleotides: TGCGCCAGCAGCTTCGTGGACAGGGGTGAGAACACTGAAGCTTTCTTT. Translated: CASSFVDRGENTEAFF.

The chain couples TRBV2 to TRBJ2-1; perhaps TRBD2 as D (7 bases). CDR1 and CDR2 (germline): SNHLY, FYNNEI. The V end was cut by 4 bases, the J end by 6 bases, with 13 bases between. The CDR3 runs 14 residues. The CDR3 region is CASSGGGKGNEQFF. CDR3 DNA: TGTGCCAGCAGTGGCGGGGGCAAGGGCAATGAGCAGTTCTTC.

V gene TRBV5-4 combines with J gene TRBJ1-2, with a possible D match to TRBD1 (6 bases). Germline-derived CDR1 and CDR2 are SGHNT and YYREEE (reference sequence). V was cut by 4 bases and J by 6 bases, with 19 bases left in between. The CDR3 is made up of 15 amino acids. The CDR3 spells CASSSKTGTLDGYTF. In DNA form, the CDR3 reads TGTGCCAGCAGCAGTAAGACCGGGACACTGGATGGCTACACCTTC.

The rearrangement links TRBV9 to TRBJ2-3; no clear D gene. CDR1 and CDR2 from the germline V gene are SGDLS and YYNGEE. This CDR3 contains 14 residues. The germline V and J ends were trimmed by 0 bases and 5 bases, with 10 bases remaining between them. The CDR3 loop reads CASSVEPLRDTQYF. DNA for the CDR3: TGTGCCAGCAGCGTAGAGCCCCTCCGAGATACGCAGTATTTT.

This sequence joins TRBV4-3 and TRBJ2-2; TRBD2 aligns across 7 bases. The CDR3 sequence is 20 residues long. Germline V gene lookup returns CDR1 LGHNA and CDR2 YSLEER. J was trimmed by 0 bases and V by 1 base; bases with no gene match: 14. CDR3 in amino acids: CASSQGSPGRAMANTGELFF. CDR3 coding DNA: TGCGCCAGCAGCCAAGGTAGTCCAGGGAGGGCCATGGCGAACACCGGGGAGCTGTTTTTT.

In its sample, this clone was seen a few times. Here the CDR3 DNA reads TGTGCCACCAGCAGAGATCCGGGACAGCTTAATTCACCCCTCCACTTT. Translated: CATSRDPGQLNSPLHF. V and J are TRBV15 and TRBJ1-6; 7 bases line up with TRBD1. The CDR3 extends over 16 amino acids. V lost 0 bases, J lost 6 bases, and 5 bases stayed unmatched. Looked up from germline, CDR1 is LNHNV and CDR2 is YYDKDF (reference sequence).

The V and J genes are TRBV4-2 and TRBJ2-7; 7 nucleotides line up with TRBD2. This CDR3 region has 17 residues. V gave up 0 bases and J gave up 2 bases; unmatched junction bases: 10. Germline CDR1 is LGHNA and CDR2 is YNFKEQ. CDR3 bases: TGTGCCAGCAGCCAAGATCAGTTTGGGCTAGCGGCCTACGAGCAGTACTTC. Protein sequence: CASSQDQFGLAAYEQYF.

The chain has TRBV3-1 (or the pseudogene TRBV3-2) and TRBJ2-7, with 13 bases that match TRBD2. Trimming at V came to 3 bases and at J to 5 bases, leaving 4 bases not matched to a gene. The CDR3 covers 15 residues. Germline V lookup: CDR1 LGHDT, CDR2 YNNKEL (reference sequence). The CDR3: CASSQKTSGRNEQYF. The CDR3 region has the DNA TGTGCCAGCAGCCAGAAGACTAGCGGGAGGAACGAGCAGTACTTC.

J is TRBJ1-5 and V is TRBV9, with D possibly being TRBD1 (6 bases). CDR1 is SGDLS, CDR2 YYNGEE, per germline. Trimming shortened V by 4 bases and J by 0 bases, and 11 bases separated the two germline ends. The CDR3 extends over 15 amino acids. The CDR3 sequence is CASSPTGHSNQPQHF. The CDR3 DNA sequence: TGTGCCAGCAGCCCCACGGGACATAGCAATCAGCCCCAGCATTTT.

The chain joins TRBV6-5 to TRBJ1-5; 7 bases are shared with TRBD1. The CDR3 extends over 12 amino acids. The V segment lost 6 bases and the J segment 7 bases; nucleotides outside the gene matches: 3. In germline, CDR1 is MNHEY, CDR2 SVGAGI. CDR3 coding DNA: TGTGCCAGCAGACAGGGGAACCAGCCCCAGCATTTT. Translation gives CASRQGNQPQHF.

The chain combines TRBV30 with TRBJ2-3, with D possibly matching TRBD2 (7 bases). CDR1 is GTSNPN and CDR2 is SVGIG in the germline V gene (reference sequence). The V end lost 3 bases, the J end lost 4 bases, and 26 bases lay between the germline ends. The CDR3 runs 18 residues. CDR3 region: CAWRGYTLRGGGSDTQYF. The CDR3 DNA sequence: TGTGCCTGGAGAGGGTACACACTAAGGGGGGGCGGATCAGATACGCAGTATTTT.